This T cell receptor (beta chain) was recovered during a study of vaccination and CD4 T cells after COVID-19. Documented treatment: approximately nine-day PBMC culture with coronavirus spike peptide pools or control peptides (ViraFEST assay). Turning to this clonotype: Its specificity is not known.

Researchers used the Oncomine TCR Beta short-read assay to sequence DNA from cultured CD4+ T cells. TCRdb itself ran the PCR reads through MiXCR, one entry per CDR3 protein. The data contain about 16,000 distinct CDR3 sequences, roughly four fifths of them singletons. This CDR3 has 14 residues. Between the trimmed V and J ends, which lost 3 bases and 0 bases, there was a span of 7 bases. Germline V gene sequence: CDR1 MNHEY, CDR2 SVGAGI. The J gene is TRBJ2-3, the V gene TRBV6-5, with a weak D call TRBD1 (5 bases). The sample here was CD4+ T cells from blood, cultured in vitro, taken after SARS-CoV-2 vaccination. The receptor was derived from a human donor who received a COVID-19 vaccine. The CDR3 reads CASSYGASTDTQYF. CDR3 nucleotide sequence: TGTGCCAGCAGTTATGGGGCGAGCACAGATACGCAGTATTTT.